One and the same sample provided the 30 T cell receptor gamma chains below, sequenced in a study of intestinal T cells in coeliac disease. LymphoTrack primers amplified TRG sequences from about 0.2 ug of biopsy DNA. TCRdb processed the multiplex PCR reads again with the CATT caller. The sample holds hundreds of gamma-chain clones, about half seen once. Genomic DNA came from ten 5-µm formalin-fixed paraffin-embedded scrolls per case. The sequenced sample was a duodenal biopsy. The receptors were gathered from a human donor with celiac disease.

Of note for this clone: Translating this DNA gives a protein that differs at residue 4 from the TCRdb one, which belongs to a much larger clone; a read error is likely, and the protein shown is this translation. The chain couples TRGV8 to TRGJ1 or TRGJ2. This CDR3 has 11 amino acids. The germline V gene has CDR1 VENAVY and CDR2 YDSYNSRV. J gave up 6 bases and V 9 bases, and 8 bases lay outside the gene matches. CDR3 in DNA: TGTGCCACCCGGGCGCGTTATAAGAAACTCTTT. It yields the protein CATRARYKKLF.

The chain has TRGV2 and TRGJP1. After removal of 6 bases from V and 13 bases from J, the junction contained 11 bases not matched to a gene. The CDR3 consists of 12 residues. CDR1 EGSNGY and CDR2 YDSYNSKV come from the germline V gene. The CDR3 coding sequence is TGTGCCACCTGGACCGTGGTCTCGTTCAAGATATTT. Encoded protein: CATWTVVSFKIF.

This clone was observed a single time. This rearrangement joins TRGV9 to TRGJP1. The CDR3 is made up of 18 amino acids. Germline CDR1 reads GITISATS; CDR2 reads ISYDGTV (reference sequence). Unmatched junction bases numbered 19, after V lost 1 base and J lost 8 bases. The CDR3 protein is CALWEVAALYYVGWFKIF. The CDR3 DNA reads TGTGCCTTGTGGGAGGTTGCGGCGTTGTACTATGTCGGTTGGTTCAAGATATTT.

The chain recombines TRGV10 with TRGJP1. TRGV10 belongs to the ORF category, with a function that is uncertain. The CDR3 length is 17 residues. V was pared by 8 bases and J by 7 bases, with 20 bases of the junction left unmatched. The CDR3 sequence: CAAWDLITNLFGWFKIF. The DNA of the CDR3 is TGTGCTGCGTGGGATCTAATCACCAACCTTTTTGGTTGGTTCAAGATATTT.

Notes on this clone: Since a far larger clone is one base different, this is likely a read error. Other DNA variants within this sample encode the same CDR3. This chain uses TRGV10 with TRGJ1 or TRGJ2. TRGV10 falls under the ORF class, with uncertain function. This CDR3 is 13 amino acids long. The CDR3 sequence is CAAWSPNYYKKLF. CDR3 nucleotides: TGTGCCGCGTGGTCCCCGAATTATTATAAGAAACTCTTT.

The J gene is TRGJ1 or TRGJ2, the V gene TRGV10. TRGV10 falls under the ORF class, with uncertain function. The J segment lost 11 bases and the V segment lost 8 bases, leaving 13 bases of the junction unmatched. The CDR3 length is 12 residues. CDR3 DNA: TGTGCTGCGTGGGGATTCAAGTATGAGAAACTCTTT. It is translated as CAAWGFKYEKLF.

Note on this clone: A much larger clone differs from this one at a single base, so this may be a read error. This sample also contains other DNA sequences that code for the same CDR3. This chain joins TRGV9 and TRGJP1. CDR3 length: 16 residues. The germline V gene encodes CDR1 GITISATS and CDR2 ISYDGTV (reference sequence). The trim removed 4 bases at V and 4 bases at J, leaving 12 bases unmatched. CDR3: CALWEVRDGTGWFKIF. CDR3 nucleotide sequence: TGTGCCTTGTGGGAAGTGCGAGATGGCACTGGTTGGTTCAAGATATTT.

This clone is large. The J gene is TRGJ1 or TRGJ2, the V gene TRGV10. TRGV10 is treated as an ORF (open reading frame) with a function not yet certain. CDR3 length: 14 amino acids. The trim removed 8 bases at V and 1 base at J, leaving 9 bases unmatched. Here the CDR3 DNA reads TGTGCTGCGTGGGATTCGGTAAATTATTATAAGAAACTCTTT. Translating it yields CAAWDSVNYYKKLF.

This chain uses TRGV10 with TRGJP1. TRGV10 is reported as an ORF; its role is uncertain. Losses at the gene ends were 8 bases for V and 6 bases for J; bases not matched to a gene: 13. This CDR3 is built from 15 residues. The CDR3 nucleotides are TGTGCTGCGTGGGAATCCATACCATCTGGTTGGTTCAAGATATTT. Translated: CAAWESIPSGWFKIF.

The V gene is TRGV10, the J gene TRGJP1. TRGV10 is treated as an ORF (open reading frame) with a function not yet certain. V lost 11 bases, J lost 13 bases, and 11 bases stayed unmatched. The CDR3 spans 11 residues. Here the CDR3 DNA reads TGTGCTGCGGTGGGTCTAGTGTTCAAGATATTT. This translates into CAAVGLVFKIF.

The chain employs TRGV10 and TRGJ1 or TRGJ2. TRGV10 qualifies as an ORF whose function is uncertain. The CDR3 spans 15 residues. With 8 bases clipped from V and 3 bases from J, the junction kept 14 bases outside the gene matches. In nucleotides, the CDR3 is TGTGCTGCGTGGGACCTCCCTCCTCTTTATTATAAGAAACTCTTT. Protein sequence: CAAWDLPPLYYKKLF.

This clone rates as large (0.1 to 1%). The rearrangement links TRGV9 to TRGJ1 or TRGJ2. The V gene's germline CDR1 is GITISATS and CDR2 ISYDGTV (reference sequence). The trim removed 0 bases at V and 5 bases at J, leaving 10 bases unmatched. CDR3 size: 15 residues. As DNA, the CDR3 is TGTGCCTTGTGGGAGGTGGATTTTATCGATTATAAGAAACTCTTT. This sequence encodes CALWEVDFIDYKKLF.

The gene calls are TRGV3 and TRGJ1 or TRGJ2. Losses at the gene ends were 2 bases for V and 12 bases for J; bases not matched to a gene: 13. This CDR3 has 13 residues. CDR1 and CDR2 (germline): VTNTFY, YDVSTARD (reference sequence). The CDR3 DNA reads as TGTGCCACCTGGGACACGTTTCCACCTCGGAAACTCTTT. It is translated as CATWDTFPPRKLF.

By proportion, this clone is large. This chain uses TRGV11 with TRGJ1 or TRGJ2. TRGV11 is an open reading frame whose function is uncertain. The CDR3 runs 12 residues. V lost 9 bases, J lost 7 bases, and 9 bases stayed unmatched. The CDR3 loop is CACWGSTYKKLF. The CDR3 nucleotides are TGTGCCTGCTGGGGGTCGACGTATAAGAAACTCTTT.

V is TRGV10 and J is TRGJP1. TRGV10 counts as an open reading frame of uncertain function. V was clipped by 9 bases and J by 4 bases; unmatched bases: 6. CDR3 length: 13 amino acids. CDR3 DNA sequence: TGTGCTGCGTGCCTCCGCACTGGTTGGTTCAAGATATTT. Residues: CAACLRTGWFKIF.

As DNA, the CDR3 is TGTGCCTTGTTGCGTTATTATAAGAAACTCTTT. It codes for CALLRYYKKLF. The chain has TRGV9 and TRGJ1 or TRGJ2. Germline trimming cut 8 bases from V and 3 bases from J; bases unmatched to any gene: 4. This CDR3 contains 11 residues. Germline V lookup: CDR1 GITISATS, CDR2 ISYDGTV (reference sequence).

This clone is classed as large. The V gene is TRGV10, the J gene TRGJP1. TRGV10 is noted as an ORF with a role that remains uncertain. CDR3 size: 13 residues. Trimming cost V 8 bases and J 7 bases; bases outside gene matches: 8. CDR3 in amino acids: CAAWDYGGWFKIF. CDR3 nucleotide sequence: TGTGCTGCGTGGGATTATGGTGGTTGGTTCAAGATATTT.

This clone counts as large. The rearrangement joins TRGV11 to TRGJ1 or TRGJ2. Being an ORF, TRGV11 has a function that is uncertain. The CDR3 is 14 amino acids. The V gene end was trimmed by 9 bases and the J gene end by 3 bases; junction bases not matched to a gene: 11. The CDR3 coding sequence is TGTGCCTGCTGGGCCCGGCGGAGTTATTATAAGAAACTCTTT. Its protein is CACWARRSYYKKLF.

The chain links TRGV3 to TRGJ1 or TRGJ2. The CDR3 sequence is 12 residues long. With 2 bases clipped from V and 9 bases from J, the junction kept 7 bases outside the gene matches. Germline V lookup: CDR1 VTNTFY, CDR2 YDVSTARD (reference sequence). CDR3 loop: CATWDMVAKKLF. The CDR3 bases are TGTGCCACCTGGGACATGGTCGCTAAGAAACTCTTT.

In its sample, this clone was seen a few times. This may be a read error: a much more frequent sequence differs by one nucleotide. The sample has other DNA sequences that encode this CDR3 too. The chain uses TRGV2 and TRGJP2. Germline CDR1 reads EGSNGY; CDR2 reads YDSYNSKV. The CDR3 runs 12 residues. CDR3 coding DNA: TGCGCCACCTGGGAGAGTGATTGGATCAAGACGTTT. As protein: CATWESDWIKTF.

The chain links TRGV10 to TRGJ1 or TRGJ2. TRGV10 is noted as an ORF with a role that remains uncertain. The CDR3 totals 14 residues. The junction had 11 bases not matched to a gene; V was cut back by 8 bases and J by 3 bases. CDR3 in DNA: TGTGCTGCGTGGGCATTCATCATTTATTATAAGAAACTCTTT. Translating gives CAAWAFIIYYKKLF.

A few counts support this clone. This chain joins TRGV4 and TRGJ1 or TRGJ2. This CDR3 region has 11 residues. J gave up 7 bases and V 9 bases, and 9 bases lay outside the gene matches. CDR1 is EGSTGY, CDR2 YDSYTSSV, per germline. In DNA, the CDR3 is TGTGCCACCCGGGGGCGATATAAGAAACTCTTT. This translates into CATRGRYKKLF.

This clone was seen a handful of times. The chain combines TRGV9 with TRGJ1 or TRGJ2. The CDR3 spans 11 residues. The trim removed 2 bases at V and 6 bases at J, leaving 1 base unmatched. Germline CDR1 and CDR2: GITISATS and ISYDGTV (reference sequence). CDR3 nucleotides: TGTGCCTTGTGGGAGGCTTATAAGAAACTCTTT. As protein: CALWEAYKKLF.

By share, this clone counts as large. V usage is TRGV11 and J usage is TRGJP1. TRGV11 qualifies as an ORF whose function is uncertain. This CDR3 is 13 amino acids long. V gave up 6 bases and J gave up 6 bases; unmatched junction bases: 4. The CDR3 spells CACWILAGWFKIF. DNA of the CDR3: TGTGCCTGCTGGATTCTTGCTGGTTGGTTCAAGATATTT.

This clone has just a few counts. The protein in this entry is translated from the DNA; at residue 4 it differs from the protein listed in TCRdb. The V gene is TRGV2, the J gene TRGJP2. The trim removed 5 bases at V and 0 bases at J, leaving 6 bases unmatched. Per the germline V gene, CDR1 is EGSNGY and CDR2 is YDSYNSKV. The CDR3 runs 15 residues. The CDR3 DNA follows: TGTGCCACCTGGGGACGGAATAGTAGTGATTGGATCAAGACGTTT. Translation: CATWGRNSSDWIKTF.

The chain carries TRGV10 and TRGJ1 or TRGJ2. TRGV10 has ORF status, its function being uncertain. Germline trimming cut 8 bases from V and 4 bases from J; bases unmatched to any gene: 12. The CDR3 runs to 14 residues. Here the CDR3 DNA reads TGTGCTGCGTGGGATTATGGGGCATATTATAAGAAACTCTTT. Protein: CAAWDYGAYYKKLF.

This chain joins TRGV2 and TRGJ1 or TRGJ2. With 0 bases clipped from V and 12 bases from J, the junction kept 17 bases outside the gene matches. Germline lookup yields CDR1 EGSNGY and CDR2 YDSYNSKV. There are 15 residues in the CDR3. The CDR3 DNA sequence: TGTGCCACCTGGGACGGGCGTTCAGCCCCTTTGACGAAACTCTTT. The encoded protein is CATWDGRSAPLTKLF.

This clone was seen a few times. The chain has TRGV2 and TRGJP2. Germline CDR1 and CDR2: EGSNGY and YDSYNSKV. The CDR3 totals 15 residues. The ends lost 2 bases at V and 6 bases at J; junction bases unmatched: 9. Here the CDR3 reads CATWDEGGRDWIKTF. The CDR3 region has the DNA TGTGCCACCTGGGACGAGGGGGGTCGTGATTGGATCAAGACGTTT.

This clone is judged large. V gene TRGV2 combines with J gene TRGJ1 or TRGJ2. The CDR3 extends over 14 amino acids. Germline CDR1 is EGSNGY and CDR2 is YDSYNSKV. V lost 6 bases and J lost 0; bases outside the gene matches: 8. CDR3 protein: CATWPRLNYYKKLF. The CDR3 DNA sequence: TGTGCCACCTGGCCCCGTCTGAATTATTATAAGAAACTCTTT.

The table lists this clone with a few counts. This sequence may be a read error, since a much larger clone differs from it by one base. This chain joins TRGV10 and TRGJP1. TRGV10 is noted as an ORF with a role that remains uncertain. This CDR3 is 18 amino acids long. The CDR3 DNA reads as TGTGCTGCGTGGGAAAGGGTTCTCCTAGATACCGCTGGTTGGTTCAAGATATTT. Translated, it gives CAAWERVLLDTAGWFKIF.